The T cell receptor beta chain under discussion was sequenced for a study of cytomegalovirus exposure and HLA in healthy donors. Study outcomes and limitations: The study flagged some 180 TCR beta chains as cytomegalovirus-associated. In vitro experiments confirmed that three CMV-associated chains were specific for CMV antigens. Reportedly, HLA-A and HLA-B alleles of most subjects were accurately predicted from TCR beta.

60 Vbeta and 13 Jbeta primers were used in PCR. Data came from immunoSEQ multiplex PCR; TCRdb stores just in-frame clones and leaves some out. The table lists about 99,000 clones, over 65% of them singletons, with 1.5% to 2% in the top ten. This clone was counted only a few times. The antigen is not known. The receptor was isolated from a woman between 40 and 55 years old in good health and CMV-seronegative. Material for sequencing was PBMCs.

This CDR3 is CASSPPSGGKYYGYTF. For the CDR3, the DNA is TGTGCCAGCTCACCACCGTCAGGGGGCAAGTACTATGGCTACACCTTC. The chain recombines TRBV18 with TRBJ1-2; 8 bases are a match to TRBD1. The CDR3 covers 16 residues. Germline CDR1 is KGHSH and CDR2 is LQKENI. Trimming at V came to 0 bases and at J to 3 bases, leaving 6 bases not matched to a gene. The full variable domain, completed using reference TRBV18 and TRBJ1-2, is NAGVMQNPRHLVRRRGQEARLRCSPMKGHSHVYWYRQLPEEGLKFMVYLQKENIIDESGMPKERFSAEFPKEGPSILRIQQVVRGDSAAYFCASSPPSGGKYYGYTFGSGTRLTVV.